The entry below gives a single TCR beta chain sequence along with its context. CDR1 is SGHRS and CDR2 is YFSETQ in the germline V gene. This CDR3 is built from 14 residues. Trimming pared 4 bases from V and 1 base from J, leaving 9 bases between. Original handling: Reference gene primer amplification in the assay estimated nucleated cell counts. The table came from immunoSEQ multiplex PCR; TCRdb's copy has only in-frame clones and leaves some out. The D gene and trimming were derived from the DNA, and the V and J assignments and clone size from that table. The sample records 200,000 or so clones, 84% being singletons. The data derive from a study of blood T cell repertoires in COVID-19.

Sequencing used PBMCs or T cells enriched from blood (not recorded which). The chain recombines TRBV5-1 with TRBJ2-4; no reliable D call. This receptor was identified in a man in his 60s who had recovered from COVID-19. This CDR3 is CASSPAGAKNIQYF. In DNA form, the CDR3 reads TGCGCCAGCAGCCCCGCCGGGGCCAAAAACATTCAGTACTTC.